The rows below give T cell receptor beta chains drawn from one sample of a study of T cell repertoires in cytomegalovirus infection. TCRdb itself ran the reads through MiXCR, one entry per CDR3 protein. This table has about a million distinct CDR3 sequences, roughly 30% appearing once. No antigen is known for these receptors. The sequenced sample was cultured CD8+ T cells from PBMCs, obtained from culture after CMV antigen stimulation. The receptors derive from a human donor in good health (CMV status not recorded). Some clones in this sample may be carry-over from other donors' samples. The CDR3 runs from the conserved cysteine through the conserved F or W. A D gene is named only where the DNA matches it firmly. Rows give clone size only sometimes, using once, few, many, or a class for an expanded clone.

CDR3,DNA,V,J,D,length,size
CASSAEGQGAYEQYF,TGTGCCAGCAGCGCAGAGGGACAGGGGGCCTACGAGCAGTACTTC,TRBV9,TRBJ2-7,TRBD1,15,NA
CASSINRGGELFF,TGTGCCAGCAGCATTAATCGGGGCGGGGAGCTGTTTTTT,TRBV12-3/TRBV12-4,TRBJ2-2,NA,13,NA
CASSFDYRGSSYNEQFF,TGTGCCAGCAGTTTCGACTACAGGGGGAGCTCCTACAATGAGCAGTTCTTC,TRBV12-3/TRBV12-4,TRBJ2-1,TRBD1,17,NA
CASSSRRAPSSYNEQFF,TGTGCCAGCAGCTCGCGGAGGGCCCCCTCGTCCTACAATGAGCAGTTCTTC,TRBV5-6,TRBJ2-1,NA,17,few
CASSYSNRGEYNEQFF,TGTGCCAGCAGTTACTCAAACAGGGGAGAATACAATGAGCAGTTCTTC,TRBV6-5,TRBJ2-1,TRBD1,16,few
CASSLLAPAEETQYF,TGTGCCAGCAGTTTACTAGCGCCTGCCGAAGAGACCCAGTACTTC,TRBV28,TRBJ2-5,NA,15,NA
CASPHSRTNEQFF,TGTGCCAGCCCACATTCAAGGACAAATGAGCAGTTCTTC,TRBV6-1,TRBJ2-1,NA,13,NA
CASSQGRSEAFF,TGTGCCAGCAGTCAGGGGCGGAGTGAAGCTTTCTTT,TRBV7-2,TRBJ1-1,NA,12,many
CASRPIRQVHNNEQFF,TGTGCCAGCAGACCAATTCGACAGGTCCACAACAATGAGCAGTTCTTC,TRBV6-6,TRBJ2-1,NA,16,NA
CASSLGGSYTEAFF,TGTGCCAGCAGCTTGGGCGGTTCTTACACTGAAGCTTTCTTT,TRBV5-6,TRBJ1-1,NA,14,few
CSVDTPSGGAYLDTQYF,TGCAGCGTTGACACTCCTAGCGGGGGCGCCTACCTGGATACGCAGTATTTT,TRBV29-1,TRBJ2-3,TRBD2,17,few
CSARDPGANTGELFF,TGCAGTGCTAGAGATCCAGGGGCGAACACCGGGGAGCTGTTTTTT,TRBV20-1,TRBJ2-2,NA,15,NA
CASSYPGQGYYGYTF,TGTGCCAGCAGCTACCCGGGACAGGGGTACTATGGCTACACCTTC,TRBV7-8,TRBJ1-2,TRBD1,15,many
CASESNGAQETQYF,TGTGCCAGCGAGTCAAACGGCGCTCAAGAGACCCAGTACTTC,TRBV2,TRBJ2-5,NA,14,NA
CASTLFRDDTQYF,TGTGCCAGCACCCTCTTTAGGGATGATACGCAGTATTTT,TRBV5-6,TRBJ2-3,NA,13,NA
CASSLERGELGFMDQPQHF,TGTGCCAGCAGCTTAGAAAGGGGCGAGTTAGGGTTCATGGATCAGCCCCAGCATTTT,TRBV7-3,TRBJ1-5,NA,19,NA
CASSFAVSDRPLTYEQYF,TGTGCCAGCAGTTTTGCGGTATCGGACAGGCCCCTCACCTACGAGCAGTACTTC,TRBV12-3/TRBV12-4,TRBJ2-7,TRBD1,18,NA
CASSFALAGGPNQETQYF,TGTGCCAGCAGTTTTGCGCTAGCGGGGGGACCAAACCAAGAGACCCAGTACTTC,TRBV27,TRBJ2-5,TRBD2,18,few
CASSEAGVNQPQHF,TGTGCCAGCAGTGAGGCAGGGGTCAATCAGCCCCAGCATTTT,TRBV2,TRBJ1-5,NA,14,few
CASSPTRTGRGEQYF,TGTGCCAGTAGTCCCACTAGGACAGGGAGAGGGGAGCAGTACTTC,TRBV6-5,TRBJ2-7,TRBD1,15,NA
CASSLRREVRETQYF,TGTGCCAGCAGCTTGCGCAGGGAAGTAAGAGAGACCCAGTACTTC,TRBV7-9,TRBJ2-5,NA,15,NA
CASRFTSGGMADTQYF,TGTGCAAGTCGCTTTACTAGCGGGGGGATGGCAGATACGCAGTATTTT,TRBV12-2,TRBJ2-3,NA,16,NA
CASSLGGRGRDTEAFF,TGTGCCAGCAGTTTAGGAGGCAGGGGGAGGGACACTGAAGCTTTCTTT,TRBV27,TRBJ1-1,TRBD1,16,NA
CASSAPLGAEQYNEQFF,TGTGCCAGCAGCGCCCCATTGGGAGCGGAGCAATACAATGAGCAGTTCTTC,TRBV9,TRBJ2-1,NA,17,few
CASSRPGAGWENTEAFF,TGTGCCAGCAGCCGACCGGGAGCCGGGTGGGAGAACACTGAAGCTTTCTTT,TRBV14,TRBJ1-1,NA,17,NA
CASSLGLIYEQYF,TGTGCCAGCAGCTTAGGCCTGATCTACGAGCAGTACTTC,TRBV11-1,TRBJ2-7,NA,13,few
CASSQGDSPFPTDTQYF,TGTGCCAGCAGCCAAGGCGACAGCCCTTTCCCCACAGATACGCAGTATTTT,TRBV4-1,TRBJ2-3,NA,17,few
CASSLNPPPETQYF,TGTGCCAGCAGTTTAAATCCCCCTCCAGAGACCCAGTACTTC,TRBV27,TRBJ2-5,NA,14,NA
CSALSAGRGAYNSPLHF,TGCAGTGCCCTTTCGGCGGGCCGGGGCGCCTATAATTCACCCCTCCACTTT,TRBV20-1,TRBJ1-6,NA,17,NA
CASSARGGRNIQYF,TGTGCCAGCAGCGCCAGAGGGGGGAGGAACATTCAGTACTTC,TRBV7-3,TRBJ2-4,NA,14,NA
CASSEYFVSLADTQYF,TGTGCCAGCAGTGAATATTTTGTTAGTTTGGCAGATACGCAGTATTTT,TRBV25-1,TRBJ2-3,NA,16,NA
CASSGTADNEQFF,TGTGCCAGCTCCGGGACAGCCGACAATGAGCAGTTCTTC,TRBV27,TRBJ2-1,TRBD1,13,few
CASSLSAVLGETQYF,TGTGCCAGCAGTTTATCGGCGGTATTAGGGGAGACCCAGTACTTC,TRBV27,TRBJ2-5,NA,15,NA
CATRASNEKLFF,TGTGCCACAAGGGCCTCCAATGAAAAACTGTTTTTT,TRBV19,TRBJ1-4,NA,12,few
CASSQAGPFASSGNTIYF,TGTGCCAGCAGCCAAGCGGGACCGTTCGCTTCCTCTGGAAACACCATATATTTT,TRBV14,TRBJ1-3,NA,18,NA
CASFVGNEAFF,TGTGCCAGCTTTGTGGGGAATGAAGCTTTCTTT,TRBV5-4,TRBJ1-1,NA,11,NA
CASRPTAGNTIYF,TGTGCCAGCAGGCCCACAGCTGGAAACACCATATATTTT,TRBV12-3/TRBV12-4,TRBJ1-3,NA,13,many
CASSLPPGLAGGPPDTQYF,TGTGCCAGCAGCTTACCTCCAGGACTAGCGGGGGGGCCGCCAGATACGCAGTATTTT,TRBV7-2,TRBJ2-3,TRBD2,19,many
CASGGRGLAEKLFF,TGTGCCTCCGGGGGGAGGGGGCTGGCTGAAAAACTGTTTTTT,TRBV15,TRBJ1-4,TRBD1,14,NA
CASSLAGGPHGSTQYF,TGTGCCAGCAGCTTAGCGGGGGGACCTCATGGGAGTACGCAGTATTTT,TRBV7-6,TRBJ2-3,NA,16,few
CASSLVPSGGTDTQYF,TGTGCCAGCAGCTTAGTGCCTAGCGGGGGCACAGATACGCAGTATTTT,TRBV7-9,TRBJ2-3,TRBD2,16,few
CASGGFGQGYGYTF,TGTGCCAGCGGGGGGTTCGGACAGGGCTATGGCTACACCTTC,TRBV27,TRBJ1-2,TRBD1,14,NA
CASTTHLAGAPIRRDTQYF,TGTGCCAGCACCACTCATCTAGCGGGGGCCCCGATAAGGCGAGATACGCAGTATTTT,TRBV7-9,TRBJ2-3,TRBD2,19,NA
CASSYEELPKNIQYF,TGTGCCAGCAGTTACGAGGAACTCCCCAAAAACATTCAGTACTTC,TRBV12-3/TRBV12-4,TRBJ2-4,NA,15,NA
CASSWTEEETQYF,TGTGCCAGTAGCTGGACAGAAGAAGAGACCCAGTACTTC,TRBV19,TRBJ2-5,NA,13,few
CASSVEWRHYEQYF,TGTGCCAGCAGTGTCGAATGGCGCCACTACGAGCAGTACTTC,TRBV2,TRBJ2-7,NA,14,once
CASSLGGGFRTDTQYF,TGTGCCAGCAGCTTAGGCGGGGGGTTTAGGACAGATACGCAGTATTTT,TRBV7-2,TRBJ2-3,TRBD2,16,many
CASTRGNPGVETQYF,TGTGCCAGCACCCGGGGAAACCCCGGGGTCGAGACCCAGTACTTC,TRBV12-3/TRBV12-4,TRBJ2-5,NA,15,few
CASSYSVIRVVTEAFF,TGTGCCAGCAGTTACTCGGTGATACGGGTGGTCACTGAAGCTTTCTTT,TRBV6-5,TRBJ1-1,NA,16,NA
CASSYQSRGDEQYF,TGTGCCAGCAGTTACCAGTCCAGGGGCGACGAGCAGTACTTC,TRBV6-1,TRBJ2-7,NA,14,NA
CASSVSGGILSGANVLTF,TGTGCCAGTAGTGTATCTGGGGGAATCCTCTCTGGGGCCAACGTCCTGACTTTC,TRBV19,TRBJ2-6,NA,18,NA
CASSPPAGATDTQYF,TGTGCCAGCTCACCACCGGCAGGGGCCACAGATACGCAGTATTTT,TRBV18,TRBJ2-3,NA,15,NA
CASRILSRGYTF,TGTGCCAGCCGCATCCTCAGCCGAGGCTACACCTTC,TRBV12-3/TRBV12-4,TRBJ1-2,NA,12,few
CASSFPNNLANEQFF,TGTGCCAGCAGTTTCCCAAATAATCTAGCGAATGAGCAGTTCTTC,TRBV28,TRBJ2-1,NA,15,NA